The 27 T cell receptor beta chains given below trace back to one sample, sequenced in a study of blood T cell repertoires in COVID-19. The protocol was immunoSEQ multiplex PCR, while the TCRdb copy is restricted to in-frame clones and leaves out a portion. The data hold 140,000 to 150,000 clones, with 60% to 85% observed a single time. Sequenced input: peripheral blood. The receptors come from a man aged 45-65 years with active or convalescent COVID-19.

The rearrangement links TRBV18 to TRBJ2-3, with no clear D. CDR3 length: 14 residues. V lost 3 bases and J 6 bases, leaving 13 bases between the germline ends. Germline loops: CDR1 KGHSH, CDR2 LQKENI. The CDR3 DNA is TGTGCCAGCTCACCGGCGGCGTCTTCCGATACGCAGTATTTT. Translation: CASSPAASSDTQYF. The full variable domain, completed using reference TRBV18 and TRBJ2-3, is NAGVMQNPRHLVRRRGQEARLRCSPMKGHSHVYWYRQLPEEGLKFMVYLQKENIIDESGMPKERFSAEFPKEGPSILRIQQVVRGDSAAYFCASSPAASSDTQYFGPGTRLTVL.

The chain couples TRBV7-9 to TRBJ2-1, with 9 bases identical to TRBD2. Germline V CDR1 and CDR2: SEHNR, FQNEAQ (reference sequence). The CDR3 is 15 residues long. The J segment lost 8 bases and the V segment lost 0 bases, leaving 5 bases of the junction unmatched. CDR3 region: CASSLASGSGYEQFF. CDR3 nucleotides: TGTGCCAGCAGCTTAGCTAGCGGGAGTGGGTATGAGCAGTTCTTC.

This sequence joins TRBV7-8 and TRBJ2-1; 7 positions match TRBD2. Germline V CDR1 and CDR2: SGHVS, FQNEAQ. J was trimmed by 5 bases and V by 2 bases; bases with no gene match: 3. There are 14 residues in the CDR3. CDR3 protein: CASSLLGTNNEQFF. The CDR3 coding sequence is TGTGCCAGCAGCTTATTGGGGACTAACAATGAGCAGTTCTTC.

The V call is TRBV6-5, the J call TRBJ1-2; 7 bases line up with TRBD1. The CDR3 length is 14 residues. Germline CDR1 MNHEY, CDR2 SVGAGI. The V gene end was trimmed by 0 bases and the J gene end by 2 bases; junction bases not matched to a gene: 0. The CDR3 spells CASSYSGQNYGYTF. The CDR3 DNA follows: TGTGCCAGCAGTTACTCGGGACAGAACTATGGCTACACCTTC.

J is TRBJ2-5 and V is TRBV19, with 10 positions matching TRBD2. J lost 3 bases, V lost 8 bases, and 0 bases had no gene match. The CDR3 contains 12 residues. The germline gives CDR1 LNHDA, CDR2 SQIVND (reference sequence). DNA of the CDR3: TGTGCCAGTGGACTAGCGGAAGAGACCCAGTACTTC. This codes for CASGLAEETQYF.

A few counts support this clone. V is TRBV28 and J is TRBJ2-7; 7 bases align to TRBD1. In germline, CDR1 is MDHEN, CDR2 SYDVKM. The CDR3 is 11 amino acids. Trimming cost V 9 bases and J 6 bases; bases outside gene matches: 5. This CDR3 is CARDRVLEQYF. In DNA, the CDR3 is TGTGCCAGAGACAGGGTTCTCGAGCAGTACTTC.

This clone has only a few counts. The V gene is TRBV27, the J gene TRBJ2-3; D is uncertain. Deletions cut 5 bases from V and 10 bases from J, with 13 bases between. Germline CDR1 MNHEY, CDR2 SMNVEV (reference sequence). The CDR3 length is 12 residues. CDR3 in amino acids: CASSPRLPSQYF. For the CDR3, the DNA is TGTGCCAGCAGTCCGAGACTGCCCTCGCAGTATTTT.

In the case of this clone: Other DNA variants within this sample encode the same CDR3. V and J are TRBV19 and TRBJ2-1, with a tentative D call TRBD2 (5 bases). V lost 5 bases to trimming and J lost 0 bases, with 14 bases between them. The CDR3 has 16 residues. Germline values: CDR1 LNHDA, CDR2 SQIVND (reference sequence). CDR3 sequence: CASSPRAESSYNEQFF. Here the CDR3 DNA reads TGTGCCAGTAGTCCGCGAGCGGAAAGCTCCTACAATGAGCAGTTCTTC. The full variable domain, with the rest looked up from reference TRBV19 and TRBJ2-1, is DGGITQSPKYLFRKEGQNVTLSCEQNLNHDAMYWYRQDPGQGLRLIYYSQIVNDFQKGDIAEGYSVSREKKESFPLTVTSAQKNPTAFYLCASSPRAESSYNEQFFGPGTRLTVL.

The chain is built from TRBV30 and TRBJ1-5; 12 bases are a match to TRBD1. V lost 4 bases, J lost 7 bases, and 5 bases stayed unmatched. CDR3 size: 14 residues. Germline V lookup: CDR1 GTSNPN, CDR2 SVGIG (reference sequence). This chain's CDR3 is CAWTGTGGGQPQHF. In DNA form, the CDR3 reads TGTGCCTGGACAGGGACAGGGGGCGGCCAGCCCCAGCATTTT.

The chain uses TRBV7-8 and TRBJ1-1, with TRBD1 matching over 8 bases. CDR3 length: 15 residues. Unmatched junction bases numbered 7, after V lost 2 bases and J lost 5 bases. The germline V gene encodes CDR1 SGHVS and CDR2 FQNEAQ. This CDR3 reads CASSLRDRGWTEAFF. The CDR3 DNA is TGTGCCAGCAGCTTAAGAGACAGGGGTTGGACTGAAGCTTTCTTT.

This chain uses TRBV9 with TRBJ2-7; 10 bases align to TRBD1. This CDR3 contains 14 residues. V trimming: 3 bases; J trimming: 6 bases; junction bases outside the gene matches: 6. The V gene's germline CDR1 is SGDLS and CDR2 YYNGEE. In DNA form, the CDR3 reads TGTGCCAGCAGCGCCCGACAGGGGGCAGGCGAGCAGTACTTC. This sequence encodes CASSARQGAGEQYF.

The chain employs TRBV7-2 and TRBJ1-1; no definite D call. CDR3 length: 13 residues. Per germline, CDR1 SGHTA and CDR2 FQGNSA. V was pared by 6 bases and J by 0 bases, with 8 bases between. CDR3 protein: CASRQFMNTEAFF. Written as DNA, the CDR3 is TGTGCCAGCAGACAGTTCATGAACACTGAAGCTTTCTTT.

Only a few counts were recorded for this clone. The chain employs TRBV6-5 and TRBJ1-5; D is unclear. V lost 9 bases, J lost 2 bases, and 17 bases lay in between. Germline V CDR1 and CDR2: MNHEY, SVGAGI. The CDR3 contains 15 residues. CDR3 loop: CASNQAVGGNQPQHF. CDR3 sequence (DNA): TGTGCCAGTAACCAGGCCGTCGGGGGCAATCAGCCCCAGCATTTT.

The chain couples TRBV6-1 to TRBJ1-2, with 10 bases aligning to TRBD1. Trimming at V came to 3 bases and at J to 7 bases, leaving 2 bases not matched to a gene. Germline assignment: CDR1 MNHNS and CDR2 SASEGT. The CDR3 is 13 amino acids. DNA of the CDR3: TGTGCCAGCAGTGACCGGGACAGGGGTGGCTACACCTTC. It yields the protein CASSDRDRGGYTF.

The rearrangement joins TRBV11-2 to TRBJ2-7, with D possibly TRBD1 on 5 matching bases. Per germline, CDR1 SGHAT and CDR2 FQNNGV. The CDR3 contains 14 residues. The germline V and J ends were trimmed by 3 bases and 0 bases, with 9 bases remaining between them. The DNA for the CDR3 is TGTGCCAGCAGCTTGGGGCGGAACTCCTACGAGCAGTACTTC. Its protein product is CASSLGRNSYEQYF.

This clone was seen many times. The chain has TRBV5-5 and TRBJ2-7; D is unresolved. The germline V gene encodes CDR1 SGHKS and CDR2 YYEKEE (reference sequence). V lost 4 bases to trimming and J lost 0 bases, with 5 bases between them. The CDR3 is 12 amino acids. The CDR3 here is CASSPDSYEQYF. The CDR3 DNA reads TGTGCCAGCAGCCCAGACTCCTACGAGCAGTACTTC.

This clone showed up just a few times. The V call is TRBV28, the J call TRBJ2-3, with TRBD2 matching over 7 bases. The CDR3 length is 16 residues. The trim removed 5 bases at V and 0 bases at J, leaving 8 bases unmatched. Germline V gene lookup returns CDR1 MDHEN and CDR2 SYDVKM. The CDR3, as DNA: TGTGCCAGCAGTCTCCTAGCGGAAACTAGCACAGATACGCAGTATTTT. It specifies CASSLLAETSTDTQYF. The full variable domain, in which reference TRBV28 and TRBJ2-3 provide the parts outside the CDR3, is DVKVTQSSRYLVKRTGEKVFLECVQDMDHENMFWYRQDPGLGLRLIYFSYDVKMKEKGDIPEGYSVSREKKERFSLILESASTNQTSMYLCASSLLAETSTDTQYFGPGTRLTVL.

The V call is TRBV28, the J call TRBJ2-1; 10 positions match TRBD1. Germline assignment: CDR1 MDHEN and CDR2 SYDVKM. The CDR3 runs 15 residues. Trimming at V came to 8 bases and at J to 2 bases, leaving 6 bases not matched to a gene. The CDR3 DNA sequence: TGTGCCAGCTTTATTGGGACAGGGGCCTACAATGAGCAGTTCTTC. Its protein product is CASFIGTGAYNEQFF.

The V call is TRBV2, the J call TRBJ1-5, with a possible D match to TRBD1 (5 bases). The ends were cut back, 1 base at V and 1 base at J, with 11 bases in the middle. CDR3 length equals 16 residues. Germline lookup yields CDR1 SNHLY and CDR2 FYNNEI. CDR3 nucleotide sequence: TGTGCCAGCAGTGAAGAAGAGCGGGACAGCAATCAGCCCCAGCATTTT. Protein: CASSEEERDSNQPQHF. The full variable domain, rest sourced from reference TRBV2 and TRBJ1-5, is EPEVTQTPSHQVTQMGQEVILRCVPISNHLYFYWYRQILGQKVEFLVSFYNNEISEKSEIFDDQFSVERPDGSNFTLKIRSTKLEDSAMYFCASSEEERDSNQPQHFGDGTRLSIL.

This clone is a singleton in its sample. The gene calls are TRBV24-1 and TRBJ2-3, with 9 bases that match TRBD1. Unmatched junction bases numbered 2, after V lost 4 bases and J lost 1 base. CDR3 length: 15 amino acids. Germline values: CDR1 KGHDR, CDR2 SFDVKD. The CDR3 nucleotides read TGTGCCACCAGTGACCGGGACAGGGGCACAGATACGCAGTATTTT. Amino acid sequence: CATSDRDRGTDTQYF.

V and J are TRBV5-1 and TRBJ2-2, with 12 bases identical to TRBD1. V lost 3 bases, J lost 7 bases, and 13 bases stayed unmatched. The CDR3 spans 18 residues. Per germline, CDR1 SGHRS and CDR2 YFSETQ. CDR3 sequence reads: CASSSPGTGGFYFGELFF. The CDR3 coding sequence is TGCGCCAGCAGCTCCCCCGGGACAGGGGGCTTTTATTTCGGGGAGCTGTTTTTT.

Concerning this clone: A junction end diverges from the germline sequence, so it may reflect a read error. The chain joins TRBV7-7 to TRBJ1-1, with a possible D match to TRBD1 (6 bases). This CDR3 is 13 amino acids long. Germline-derived CDR1 and CDR2 are SSHAT and FNYEAQ (reference sequence). The CDR3 nucleotides are TGTGCTAGCAGCTTAGTTCAGGACAGTGAAGCTTTCTTT. It is translated as CASSLVQDSEAFF.

The chain joins TRBV9 to TRBJ1-1; 8 bases are shared with TRBD1. Germline V gene sequence: CDR1 SGDLS, CDR2 YYNGEE. J gave up 0 bases and V 0 bases, and 1 base lay outside the gene matches. There are 15 residues in the CDR3. The DNA of the CDR3 is TGTGCCAGCAGCGTAGGGGACAGGATGAACACTGAAGCTTTCTTT. This gives the protein CASSVGDRMNTEAFF. Using reference TRBV9 and TRBJ1-1 for the parts outside the CDR3, the full variable domain is DSGVTQTPKHLITATGQRVTLRCSPRSGDLSVYWYQQSLDQGLQFLIQYYNGEERAKGNILERFSAQQFPDLHSELNLSSLELGDSALYFCASSVGDRMNTEAFFGQGTRLTVV.

J is TRBJ2-1 and V is TRBV5-1, with TRBD2 matching over 8 bases. The V segment lost 0 bases and the J segment 7 bases; nucleotides outside the gene matches: 9. This CDR3 is 16 amino acids long. In germline, CDR1 is SGHRS, CDR2 YFSETQ. CDR3 in DNA: TGCGCCAGCAGCTTGGTAGTAGCGGGAATGCGAAATGAGCAGTTCTTC. Translation: CASSLVVAGMRNEQFF.

This clone appeared a few times. The chain's CDR3 is CASSFSRLSYGYTF. Here the CDR3 DNA reads TGTGCCAGCAGTTTTTCCCGTCTATCCTATGGCTACACCTTC. The chain couples TRBV28 to TRBJ1-2; no definite D call. CDR1 is MDHEN, CDR2 SYDVKM, per germline. The length of the CDR3 is 14 residues. V was clipped by 3 bases and J by 4 bases, with 12 bases between them.

The chain's CDR3 is CASSPSGTGRNQPQHF. The DNA of the CDR3 is TGTGCCAGCTCACCTTCGGGGACAGGGCGCAATCAGCCCCAGCATTTT. This rearrangement joins TRBV18 to TRBJ1-5, with TRBD1 identical over 9 bases. Germline assignment: CDR1 KGHSH and CDR2 LQKENI. The CDR3 contains 16 residues. After removal of 3 bases from V and 2 bases from J, the junction contained 5 bases not matched to a gene. The whole variable domain, filled in from reference TRBV18 and TRBJ1-5, reads NAGVMQNPRHLVRRRGQEARLRCSPMKGHSHVYWYRQLPEEGLKFMVYLQKENIIDESGMPKERFSAEFPKEGPSILRIQQVVRGDSAAYFCASSPSGTGRNQPQHFGDGTRLSIL.

The chain couples TRBV10-1 to TRBJ1-5; TRBD1 aligns across 9 bases. V dropped 4 bases and J dropped 6; count of bases not matched to a gene: 7. There are 15 residues in the CDR3. The germline V gene encodes CDR1 WNHNN and CDR2 SYGVQD (reference sequence). This CDR3 is CASSGGQGGGQPQHF. DNA of the CDR3: TGCGCCAGCAGTGGGGGACAGGGAGGAGGTCAGCCCCAGCATTTT.